This TCR beta chain emerged from a study of beta chain features in type 1 diabetes. The overall study: When patients were set against healthy donors, age, gender and cell yields were similar.

The authors reverse transcribed all of the isolated RNA, so sequencing captured expressed TCRB transcripts. The repertoire was sequenced with immunoSEQ multiplex PCR; TCRdb's copy has only in-frame clones and lacks some. Of approximately 160,000 clones listed, 7% to 10% are singletons. In the case of this clone: What it recognizes is unknown.

Study-wide results and caveats: People with Type 1 diabetes carried modestly yet significantly shorter TCRB CDR3s in all four CD4+ subsets.

This clonotype was sampled from a woman aged 18-29 years in good health. Sample: central memory CD4+ T cells from blood.

CDR3 amino acids: CAWSAQDRGFLTFF. In DNA, the CDR3 is TGTGCCTGGAGTGCCCAAGACAGGGGTTTTCTAACTTTCTTT. V usage is TRBV30 and J usage is TRBJ1-1, with TRBD1 matching over 8 bases. The V segment lost 1 base and the J segment 12 bases; nucleotides outside the gene matches: 13. The CDR3 contains 14 residues. Germline V gene data show CDR1 as GTSNPN and CDR2 as SVGIG (reference sequence).